This paragraph reports one T cell receptor beta chain. V lost 0 bases and J 5 bases, leaving 17 bases between the germline ends. This CDR3 region has 16 residues. Germline V gives CDR1 SGHRS, CDR2 YFSETQ. The data were obtained in a study of blood T cell repertoires in COVID-19. Sequenced by immunoSEQ multiplex PCR; TCRdb stores in-frame clones only, minus some. The sample has about 300,000 clones; more than 75% are singletons. The gene calls are TRBV5-1 and TRBJ2-5; maybe TRBD2 (6 bases). The clonotype originates from a woman aged 18-29 years who had recovered from COVID-19. The specimen sequenced was PBMCs or T cells enriched from blood (not recorded which). For the CDR3, the DNA is TGCGCCAGCAGCTTGGCGCGTGGGAGGTGGAGTGAGACCCAGTACTTC. It is translated as CASSLARGRWSETQYF. Full variable domain (outside the CDR3, taken from reference TRBV5-1 and TRBJ2-5): KAGVTQTPRYLIKTRGQQVTLSCSPISGHRSVSWYQQTPGQGLQFLFEYFSETQRNKGNFPGRFSGRQFSNSRSEMNVSTLELGDSALYLCASSLARGRWSETQYFGPGTRLLVL.